The 23 T cell receptor beta chains in this list originate from one sample, sequenced in a study of neoadjuvant nivolumab and ipilimumab in lung cancer. Using immunoSEQ multiplex PCR, the repertoire was profiled, and TCRdb retains in-frame clones only, with some absent. The sample has roughly 28,000 clones, about 80% seen once; the top ten hold 15% to 20%. Here the sequenced sample was tumor tissue, taken after neoadjuvant nivolumab, alone or with ipilimumab, at or shortly before surgery. The receptors originated from an adult with non-small cell lung cancer.

The chain links TRBV2 to TRBJ1-4, with no clear D. The CDR3 runs to 14 residues. Looked up from germline, CDR1 is SNHLY and CDR2 is FYNNEI. Trimming took off 6 bases at V and 8 bases at J, with 16 bases between the two ends. The CDR3 here is CASSVGGRSEKLFF. CDR3 sequence (DNA): TGTGCCAGCAGCGTCGGAGGGAGGAGCGAAAAACTGTTTTTT. The variable domain in full, with the rest retrieved from reference TRBV2 and TRBJ1-4, is EPEVTQTPSHQVTQMGQEVILRCVPISNHLYFYWYRQILGQKVEFLVSFYNNEISEKSEIFDDQFSVERPDGSNFTLKIRSTKLEDSAMYFCASSVGGRSEKLFFGSGTQLSVL.

This rearrangement joins TRBV10-3 to TRBJ1-1, with TRBD1 identical over 8 bases. V dropped 6 bases and J dropped 8; count of bases not matched to a gene: 8. Germline V gene sequence: CDR1 ENHRY, CDR2 SYGVKD. The CDR3 is 13 residues long. CDR3 amino acids: CAIREAGGNEAFF. The CDR3 coding sequence is TGTGCCATCAGAGAAGCAGGGGGCAACGAAGCTTTCTTT.

This clone has more than one count but fewer than ten. V and J are TRBV5-1 and TRBJ1-1; 8 nucleotides match TRBD1. Germline CDR1 reads SGHRS; CDR2 reads YFSETQ. Trimming cost V 3 bases and J 1 base; bases outside gene matches: 2. This CDR3 comprises 14 residues. CDR3 nucleotides: TGCGCCAGCAGCTCAGACAGGGGGAACACTGAAGCTTTCTTT. Amino acids: CASSSDRGNTEAFF.

The V gene is TRBV27, the J gene TRBJ2-2; 12 nucleotides line up with TRBD2. The CDR3 is 17 residues long. CDR1 and CDR2 (germline): MNHEY, SMNVEV (reference sequence). The trim removed 5 bases at V and 0 bases at J, leaving 4 bases unmatched. The CDR3 coding sequence is TGTGCCAGCAGTCGCTCTAGCGGGGGGGCGAACACCGGGGAGCTGTTTTTT. Protein product: CASSRSSGGANTGELFF.

The chain carries TRBV5-1 and TRBJ2-3; 7 positions agree with TRBD2. Germline assignment: CDR1 SGHRS and CDR2 YFSETQ. This CDR3 spans 16 amino acids. The trim removed 0 bases at V and 0 bases at J, leaving 4 bases unmatched. This CDR3 reads CASSLDPGGSTDTQYF. CDR3 DNA sequence: TGCGCCAGCAGCTTGGATCCGGGGGGTAGCACAGATACGCAGTATTTT.

The DNA for the CDR3 is TGTGCCAGCAGCCGGCGGGACAGCCTAAGAGGCTACACCTTC. Translating gives CASSRRDSLRGYTF. The J gene is TRBJ1-2, the V gene TRBV7-9; 7 bases fit TRBD1. V lost 5 bases to trimming and J lost 8 bases; unmatched junction nucleotides: 11. The CDR3 is 14 residues long. Germline loops: CDR1 SEHNR, CDR2 FQNEAQ (reference sequence).

By share, this clone counts as medium-sized. J is TRBJ1-4 and V is TRBV2; weak D call: TRBD1 (5 bases). CDR3 size: 15 residues. CDR1 is SNHLY and CDR2 is FYNNEI in the germline V gene. Trimming removed 6 bases from V and 1 base from J, with 12 bases in between. CDR3: CASRRPGLTNEKLFF. The CDR3 DNA reads TGTGCCAGCAGAAGACCGGGACTAACTAATGAAAAACTGTTTTTT.

J is TRBJ2-7 and V is TRBV4-1; D is tentatively TRBD1 or TRBD2 (5 bases each). Per germline, CDR1 MGHRA and CDR2 YSYEKL. V lost 0 bases and J 2 bases, leaving 8 bases between the germline ends. This CDR3 contains 14 residues. The CDR3 here is CASSQDRGTYEQYF. In nucleotides, the CDR3 is TGCGCCAGCAGCCAAGATCGGGGCACCTACGAGCAGTACTTC.

This chain connects TRBV5-1 to TRBJ2-3; 8 positions agree with TRBD1. The CDR3 loop spans 14 amino acids. The junction had 5 bases not matched to a gene; V was cut back by 4 bases and J by 4 bases. Germline V gene data show CDR1 as SGHRS and CDR2 as YFSETQ. The CDR3 DNA reads TGCGCCAGCAGCGGACAGGGAGGCCCAGATACGCAGTATTTT. Protein product: CASSGQGGPDTQYF.

This chain connects TRBV11-2 to TRBJ1-1; 10 bases fit TRBD1. The length of the CDR3 is 16 residues. V was clipped by 0 bases and J by 10 bases; unmatched bases: 11. CDR1 and CDR2 from the germline V gene are SGHAT and FQNNGV. CDR3 protein: CASSLERDRGSLGAFF. CDR3 nucleotides: TGTGCCAGCAGCTTAGAGAGGGACAGGGGCTCCCTCGGAGCTTTCTTT.

This clone was counted once. The V call is TRBV30, the J call TRBJ1-2; TRBD1 agrees at 7 bases. V shed 2 bases and J 2 bases; nucleotides not matched to a gene: 2. The CDR3 length is 13 residues. Germline V lookup: CDR1 GTSNPN, CDR2 SVGIG (reference sequence). The CDR3: CAWSQQGNYGYTF. For the CDR3, the DNA is TGTGCCTGGAGTCAACAGGGGAACTATGGCTACACCTTC.

The chain uses TRBV6-6 and TRBJ2-2; a possible D gene is TRBD2 (5 bases). V was clipped by 3 bases and J by 4 bases, with 12 bases between them. CDR1 and CDR2 from the germline V gene are MNHNY and SVGAGI (reference sequence). The CDR3 runs to 15 residues. CDR3 sequence: CASSYASPITGELFF. The CDR3 DNA follows: TGTGCCAGCAGTTATGCTAGCCCTATCACCGGGGAGCTGTTTTTT.

The chain joins TRBV13 to TRBJ1-3, with D hard to call. Germline loops: CDR1 PRHDT, CDR2 FYEKMQ (reference sequence). Trimming removed 5 bases at V and 4 bases at J, with 6 bases between. There are 12 residues in the CDR3. CDR3 region: CASSLEGNTIYF. The CDR3 bases are TGTGCCAGCAGCCTTGAGGGAAACACCATATATTTT. The variable domain in full, with the rest retrieved from reference TRBV13 and TRBJ1-3, is AAGVIQSPRHLIKEKRETATLKCYPIPRHDTVYWYQQGPGQDPQFLISFYEKMQSDKGSIPDRFSAQQFSDYHSELNMSSLELGDSALYFCASSLEGNTIYFGEGSWLTVV.

This clone came up a few times. The chain employs TRBV7-2 and TRBJ1-6; D possibly corresponds to TRBD1 (6 bases). The CDR3 is 15 residues long. V lost 1 base to trimming and J lost 10 bases, with 14 bases between them. Germline V gene sequence: CDR1 SGHTA, CDR2 FQGNSA. CDR3 nucleotides: TGTGCCAGCAGCTTAGGGACACAGGGCTTGTCACCCCTCCACTTT. It yields the protein CASSLGTQGLSPLHF.

The rearrangement joins TRBV7-8 to TRBJ2-1, with TRBD2 identical over 11 bases. CDR3 size: 19 residues. The germline CDR1 and CDR2 sequences are SGHVS and FQNEAQ. The junction had 8 bases not matched to a gene; V was cut back by 1 base and J by 0 bases. The CDR3 nucleotides read TGTGCCAGCAGCTTAGATCGGACTAGCGGGCTCAGCTCCTACAATGAGCAGTTCTTC. Amino acids: CASSLDRTSGLSSYNEQFF.

The chain couples TRBV7-9 to TRBJ2-3; TRBD1 agrees at 8 bases. This CDR3 region has 14 residues. Germline values: CDR1 SEHNR, CDR2 FQNEAQ (reference sequence). V gave up 5 bases and J gave up 4 bases; unmatched junction bases: 5. The CDR3 DNA reads as TGTGCCAGCAGCACCCGGACAGGGTCAGATACGCAGTATTTT. It translates to CASSTRTGSDTQYF.

The chain employs TRBV7-9 and TRBJ2-5; no clear D. V was shortened by 1 base and J by 1 base, with 10 bases between the two germline ends. CDR3 size: 15 residues. Germline V gene sequence: CDR1 SEHNR, CDR2 FQNEAQ (reference sequence). The chain's CDR3 is CASSLVGLIQETQYF. The CDR3, as DNA: TGTGCCAGCAGCTTAGTGGGATTAATCCAAGAGACCCAGTACTTC.

The V gene is TRBV2, the J gene TRBJ1-1, with D unresolved. The CDR3 totals 11 residues. Germline lookup yields CDR1 SNHLY and CDR2 FYNNEI. Trimming removed 3 bases from V and 10 bases from J, with 9 bases in between. CDR3 in DNA: TGTGCCAGCAGTGAGTTCGGCGGAGCTTTCTTT. It specifies CASSEFGGAFF.

This clone was recorded a few times. The rearrangement joins TRBV18 to TRBJ1-4; D ambiguous. The CDR3 has 15 residues. The V gene's germline CDR1 is KGHSH and CDR2 LQKENI. The V and J ends lost 6 bases and 1 base respectively, with 12 bases between them. The CDR3 loop is CASSPEGRTNEKLFF. Written as DNA, the CDR3 is TGTGCCAGCTCTCCAGAGGGCAGAACTAATGAAAAACTGTTTTTT.

This clone was detected a few times. This rearrangement joins TRBV4-3 to TRBJ1-2, with 9 nucleotides matching TRBD1. The CDR3 is made up of 14 amino acids. In germline, CDR1 is LGHNA, CDR2 YSLEER. The ends lost 1 base at V and 5 bases at J; junction bases unmatched: 2. The DNA for the CDR3 is TGCGCCAGCAGCCAAGCTGGGACAGGGTATGGCTACACCTTC. Residues: CASSQAGTGYGYTF.

The rearrangement links TRBV2 to TRBJ2-1; D call uncertain. The CDR3 spans 13 residues. With 5 bases removed from V and 5 bases from J, the gap between germline ends came to 10 bases. Germline CDR1 reads SNHLY; CDR2 reads FYNNEI. In nucleotides, the CDR3 is TGTGCCAGCAGTCCCCTCTGGGACAATGAGCAGTTCTTC. This translates into CASSPLWDNEQFF.

This chain uses TRBV4-2 with TRBJ2-3; 7 bases align to TRBD2. V lost 4 bases to trimming and J lost 2 bases; unmatched junction nucleotides: 9. CDR1 is LGHNA and CDR2 is YNFKEQ in the germline V gene. CDR3 length: 16 residues. CDR3 protein: CASSPSFGGTTDTQYF. The CDR3 region has the DNA TGTGCCAGCAGCCCGTCCTTCGGGGGGACCACAGATACGCAGTATTTT.

The genes are TRBV6-5 and TRBJ2-7; 8 positions match TRBD2. CDR1 is MNHEY, CDR2 SVGAGI, per germline. Losses at the gene ends were 6 bases for V and 1 base for J; bases not matched to a gene: 8. CDR3 size: 15 residues. In DNA, the CDR3 is TGTGCCAGCAGCGACGGGGGGGCGGGGTCCTACGAGCAGTACTTC. This codes for CASSDGGAGSYEQYF.